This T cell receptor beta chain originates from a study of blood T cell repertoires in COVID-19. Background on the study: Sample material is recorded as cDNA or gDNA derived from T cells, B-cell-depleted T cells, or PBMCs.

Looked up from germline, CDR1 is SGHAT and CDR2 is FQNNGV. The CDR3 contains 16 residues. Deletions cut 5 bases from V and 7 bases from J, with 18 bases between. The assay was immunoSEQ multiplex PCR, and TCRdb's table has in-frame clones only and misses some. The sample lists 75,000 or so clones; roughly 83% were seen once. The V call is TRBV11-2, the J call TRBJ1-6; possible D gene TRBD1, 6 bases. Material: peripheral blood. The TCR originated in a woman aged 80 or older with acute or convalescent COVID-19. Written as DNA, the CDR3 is TGTGCCAGCAGCCGAATCCCCGGACAGCTAAATTCACCCCTCCACTTT. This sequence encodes CASSRIPGQLNSPLHF.